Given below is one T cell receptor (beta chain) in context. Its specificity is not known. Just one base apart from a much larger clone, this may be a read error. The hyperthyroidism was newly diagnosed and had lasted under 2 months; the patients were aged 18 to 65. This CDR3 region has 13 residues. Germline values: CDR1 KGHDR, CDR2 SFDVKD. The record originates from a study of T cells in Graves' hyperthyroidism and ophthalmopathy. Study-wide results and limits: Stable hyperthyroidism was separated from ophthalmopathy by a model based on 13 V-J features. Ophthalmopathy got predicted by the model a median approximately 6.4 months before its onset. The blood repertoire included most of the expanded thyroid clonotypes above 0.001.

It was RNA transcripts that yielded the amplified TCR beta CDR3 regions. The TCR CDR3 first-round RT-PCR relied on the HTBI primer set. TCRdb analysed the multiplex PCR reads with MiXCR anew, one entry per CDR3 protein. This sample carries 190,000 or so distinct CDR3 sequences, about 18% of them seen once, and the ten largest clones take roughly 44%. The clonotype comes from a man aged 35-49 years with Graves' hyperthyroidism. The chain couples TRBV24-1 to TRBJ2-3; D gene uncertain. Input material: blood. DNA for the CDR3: TGTACCACCAGTGAAACCGACACAGATACGCAGTATTTT. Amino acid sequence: CTTSETDTDTQYF.